These T cell receptor beta chains were read from a single sample in a study of human T cells and chemical hapten exposure. TCRdb redid the calling of the RACE reads with MiXCR, one entry per CDR3 protein. The sample includes 75,000 to 95,000 distinct CDR3 sequences, approximately 12% of them seen just once. The sequences come from whole blood, collected in connection with sensitization to the hapten diphenylcyclopropenone (DPC). These receptors originate from a woman aged 55-69 years with alopecia areata. Some clones in this sample may be carry-over from other donors' samples. Both conserved end residues are part of each CDR3.

v_call	j_call	cdr3_aa
TRBV7-9	TRBJ1-5	CASSFDTPYSNQPQHF
TRBV4-2	TRBJ2-3	CASSTAGAATDTQYF
TRBV6-4	TRBJ1-1	CASSPSGGSHEAFF
TRBV7-9	TRBJ1-2	CASSLEAGGPPKGYTF
TRBV7-7	TRBJ2-3	CASSSGLPWDGDTQYF
TRBV18	TRBJ2-2	CASSPGLGTGELFF
TRBV20-1	TRBJ1-2	CSAFGQGGNYGYTF
TRBV30	TRBJ2-7	CAWSVLRGEVREQYF
TRBV5-5	TRBJ2-5	CASSLGAAETQYF
TRBV5-6	TRBJ2-3	CASSLRALSTDTQYF
TRBV11-2	TRBJ2-7	CASSFWGTGIRDEQYF
TRBV3-1	TRBJ2-6	CASSHGAGANVLTF
TRBV7-2	TRBJ1-2	CASSPRQPPYGYTF
TRBV5-1	TRBJ1-2	CASSLASRDRDGYTF
TRBV5-5	TRBJ1-5	CVSSLAAGRDQPQHF
TRBV5-1	TRBJ1-6	CASSLPTGAESPLHF
TRBV18	TRBJ1-5	CASSAASNQPQHF
TRBV12-3/TRBV12-4	TRBJ2-1	CASSLLLVNEQFF
TRBV2	TRBJ2-5	CASSVEETQYF
TRBV28	TRBJ2-7	CASNGLSSGEGLEQYF
TRBV15	TRBJ2-1	CATSRETGGPYNEQFF
TRBV29-1	TRBJ1-5	CSLARGTGSNQPQHF
TRBV9	TRBJ2-3	CASSVGQGSDTQYF
TRBV29-1	TRBJ1-2	CSVGDMNYGYTF
TRBV6-6	TRBJ1-3	CGVGSGNTIYF
TRBV7-2	TRBJ1-1	CASSLARYPGTEAFF
TRBV27	TRBJ2-5	CASSLYGNSPQETQYF
TRBV10-2	TRBJ1-6	CASSDGSNLGSPLHF
TRBV12-3/TRBV12-4	TRBJ1-1	CASGTQGQNTEAFF
TRBV9	TRBJ2-6	CASSSRGSGANVLTF
TRBV29-1	TRBJ1-5	CSVQSYREPQHF
TRBV7-2	TRBJ2-1	CASSSGTLSSYNEQFF
TRBV27	TRBJ2-7	CASSKTQATGQYF
TRBV6-5	TRBJ2-7	CASSYSGGQGAYEQYF
TRBV11-2	TRBJ2-1	CASSSRTGGGEQFF
TRBV29-1	TRBJ1-2	CSVDEGLANGYTF
TRBV10-2	TRBJ2-7	CASSASYEQYF
TRBV2	TRBJ2-5	CASGGSMQGLQETQYF
TRBV20-1	TRBJ1-2	CSAKPPGQGHGYTF
TRBV11-1	TRBJ2-3	CASSPGVAPADTQYF
TRBV30	TRBJ1-2	CAWSAQRDGYTF
TRBV5-6	TRBJ1-5	CASSLAAGVNQPQHF
TRBV6-6	TRBJ2-7	CASSPRGGINEQYF
TRBV5-1	TRBJ1-2	CASSLAVENYGYTF
TRBV6-5	TRBJ1-5	CASRKTGQPQHF
TRBV29-1	TRBJ1-1	CSIYPVWNTEAFF
TRBV7-2	TRBJ2-3	CASSGMTGSKSDTQYF
TRBV4-1	TRBJ2-7	CASSQAQSGGYEQYF
TRBV2	TRBJ1-6	CATRVGGIASSYNSPLHF
TRBV27	TRBJ1-2	CASSLYPAELGYGYTF
TRBV12-3/TRBV12-4	TRBJ1-1	CASSQQGTNTEAFF
TRBV5-1	TRBJ1-5	CAGLRGTQHF
TRBV4-1	TRBJ2-6	CASSPWPGTGPSGANVLTF
TRBV30	TRBJ1-1	CAWSVQFMNTEAFF
TRBV29-1	TRBJ1-2	CSVEGEPHGYTF
TRBV5-6	TRBJ2-7	CASSLVWDSSYEQYF
TRBV5-1	TRBJ2-7	CASSLSSGTSGYTYEQYF
TRBV7-9	TRBJ2-3	CASSSRTSTDTQYF
TRBV5-1	TRBJ2-7	CASSYSSYEQYF
TRBV25-1	TRBJ1-1	CASSDWGTEAFF